This TCR beta chain stems from a study of cytotoxic CD8 clonotypes in ibrutinib-treated CLL. This CDR3 region has 14 residues. CDR1 and CDR2 (germline): SGHVS, FNYEAQ. Deletions cut 5 bases from V and 5 bases from J, with 15 bases between. TCRdb's table, derived via immunoSEQ multiplex PCR, lists solely in-frame clones and lacks some. This sample has about 200,000 clones; over 60% occur once, and the top ten carry about an eighth. The J gene is TRBJ1-1, the V gene TRBV7-6; maybe TRBD1 (6 bases). The clonotype comes from a human donor with chronic lymphocytic leukemia. The source material was PBMCs, sampled after 24 months of ibrutinib treatment. CDR3 bases: TGTGCCAGCAGCAAACAGGGAGGGTGGACTGAAGCTTTCTTT. This translates into CASSKQGGWTEAFF. The full variable domain, rest sourced from reference TRBV7-6 and TRBJ1-1, is GAGVSQSPRYKVTKRGQDVALRCDPISGHVSLYWYRQALGQGPEFLTYFNYEAQQDKSGLPNDRFSAERPEGSISTLTIQRTEQRDSAMYRCASSKQGGWTEAFFGQGTRLTVV.